The 25 T cell receptor beta chains below all came from one sample that was sequenced in a study of blood T cell repertoires in COVID-19. Profiled with immunoSEQ multiplex PCR; TCRdb holds only in-frame clones, not every one. The sample has hundreds of thousands of clones, 84% seen once. Sample: PBMCs or T cells enriched from blood (not recorded which). These TCRs come from a woman in her thirties or forties who had recovered from COVID-19.

For this clone: Other DNA variants within this sample encode the same CDR3. This chain links TRBV12-3 or TRBV12-4 with TRBJ1-5; 7 bases match TRBD1. The CDR3 totals 13 residues. The ends lost 6 bases at V and 5 bases at J; junction bases unmatched: 4. CDR3 nucleotide sequence: TGTGCCAGCAGCAGGGGGACAGATCAGCCCCAGCATTTT. Protein product: CASSRGTDQPQHF.

The rearrangement links TRBV7-3 to TRBJ2-1, with 9 bases that match TRBD1. The ends lost 3 bases at V and 10 bases at J; junction bases unmatched: 4. Per the germline V gene, CDR1 is SGHTA and CDR2 is FQGTGA. The CDR3 contains 13 residues. The DNA of the CDR3 is TGTGCCAGCAGCTTGGGACAGGGCAGAGAGCAGTTCTTC. Translating gives CASSLGQGREQFF.

The rearrangement links TRBV30 to TRBJ1-4; D is ambiguous. Trimming cost V 7 bases and J 0 bases, with 18 bases left between them. The CDR3 runs 16 residues. Germline CDR1 reads GTSNPN; CDR2 reads SVGIG (reference sequence). This chain's CDR3 is CASNPPGLATNEKLFF. The CDR3 DNA reads TGTGCCTCTAACCCTCCTGGACTGGCAACTAATGAAAAACTGTTTTTT. The full variable domain, completed using reference TRBV30 and TRBJ1-4, is SQTIHQWPATLVQPVGSPLSLECTVEGTSNPNLYWYRQAAGRGLQLLFYSVGIGQISSEVPQNLSASRPQDRQFILSSKKLLLSDSGFYLCASNPPGLATNEKLFFGSGTQLSVL.

The V call is TRBV18, the J call TRBJ1-1, with a tentative D call TRBD1 (5 bases). Germline V gene data show CDR1 as KGHSH and CDR2 as LQKENI. V dropped 6 bases and J dropped 6 bases, with 14 bases sitting between them. The CDR3 length is 13 residues. Here the CDR3 DNA reads TGTGCCAGCTCCCAATTGTCAGGGTCTGAAGCTTTCTTT. This sequence encodes CASSQLSGSEAFF.

The V and J genes are TRBV3-1 (or the pseudogene TRBV3-2) and TRBJ1-1, with D unclear. Per germline, CDR1 LGHDT and CDR2 YNNKEL (reference sequence). Trimming stripped 1 base from V and 2 bases from J, with 11 bases between. The CDR3 contains 15 residues. The CDR3 coding sequence is TGTGCCAGCAGCCAAGGGTCAGGAAGCAACACTGAAGCTTTCTTT. Its translation: CASSQGSGSNTEAFF.

V is TRBV9 and J is TRBJ2-2; 10 nucleotides match TRBD2. In germline, CDR1 is SGDLS, CDR2 YYNGEE. After removal of 3 bases from V and 4 bases from J, the junction contained 12 bases not matched to a gene. The CDR3 extends over 18 amino acids. The chain's CDR3 is CASSAGFSSGSVTGELFF. The CDR3 region has the DNA TGTGCCAGCAGCGCCGGCTTTTCTAGCGGGAGTGTCACCGGGGAGCTGTTTTTT. Combining the CDR3 with reference TRBV9 and TRBJ2-2 gives the whole variable domain DSGVTQTPKHLITATGQRVTLRCSPRSGDLSVYWYQQSLDQGLQFLIQYYNGEERAKGNILERFSAQQFPDLHSELNLSSLELGDSALYFCASSAGFSSGSVTGELFFGEGSRLTVL.

This clone was detected once. This chain joins TRBV27 and TRBJ1-2, with 9 bases fitting TRBD1. The germline V gene has CDR1 MNHEY and CDR2 SMNVEV (reference sequence). The CDR3 extends over 14 amino acids. V shed 3 bases and J 4 bases; nucleotides not matched to a gene: 3. CDR3 nucleotide sequence: TGTGCCAGCAGTTTCCAGGGACAGGGCTATGGCTACACCTTC. Translation gives CASSFQGQGYGYTF.

This sequence joins TRBV18 and TRBJ2-7, with a weak D call TRBD1 (6 bases). Germline CDR1 and CDR2: KGHSH and LQKENI. V lost 2 bases and J 5 bases, leaving 13 bases between the germline ends. The CDR3 is made up of 14 amino acids. CDR3 loop: CASSPVTGKDEQYF. In DNA, the CDR3 is TGTGCCAGCTCACCAGTAACAGGGAAAGACGAGCAGTACTTC.

This clone appeared a few times. The V gene is TRBV27, the J gene TRBJ2-7; TRBD1 matches 9 bases. This CDR3 contains 18 residues. Germline V gene data show CDR1 as MNHEY and CDR2 as SMNVEV (reference sequence). With V trimmed by 7 bases and J by 6 bases, 22 bases remained unmatched. In DNA form, the CDR3 reads TGTGCCAGCATCCCCAACCGGGGACAGGGAACCTCCCTAGGCGAGCAGTACTTC. Amino acids: CASIPNRGQGTSLGEQYF.

The chain combines TRBV5-4 with TRBJ1-4, with 10 bases lining up with TRBD1. The V and J ends lost 4 bases and 8 bases, in that order; junction bases with no gene match: 5. This CDR3 comprises 14 residues. Germline-derived CDR1 and CDR2 are SGHNT and YYREEE (reference sequence). This chain's CDR3 is CASSPGQGNEKLFF. The DNA of the CDR3 is TGTGCCAGCAGCCCGGGACAGGGGAACGAAAAACTGTTTTTT.

The V gene is TRBV27, the J gene TRBJ2-1; D possibly corresponds to TRBD1 (6 bases). This CDR3 has 13 amino acids. With 6 bases removed from V and 8 bases from J, the gap between germline ends came to 14 bases. The germline V gene encodes CDR1 MNHEY and CDR2 SMNVEV (reference sequence). The CDR3 protein is CASRSNRVHEQFF. The CDR3 region has the DNA TGTGCCAGCAGATCTAACAGGGTGCATGAGCAGTTCTTC.

The CDR3 coding sequence is TGTGCCAGCAGCTTGGAGGTGGGGCTCGAGCAGTACTTC. Encoded protein: CASSLEVGLEQYF. The chain uses TRBV5-4 and TRBJ2-7, with a possible D match to TRBD1 (5 bases). The germline CDR1 and CDR2 sequences are SGHNT and YYREEE (reference sequence). V was shortened by 0 bases and J by 6 bases, with 10 bases between the two germline ends. This CDR3 is 13 amino acids long.

This clone was picked up one time. The CDR3 sequence: CASSEGGAGGYQETQYF. In DNA form, the CDR3 reads TGTGCCAGCAGTGAAGGGGGCGCGGGAGGGTACCAAGAGACCCAGTACTTC. The V gene is TRBV2, the J gene TRBJ2-5, with 9 nucleotides matching TRBD2. The V segment lost 1 base and the J segment 0 bases; nucleotides outside the gene matches: 6. Germline CDR1 reads SNHLY; CDR2 reads FYNNEI. The CDR3 runs 17 residues.

J is TRBJ1-2 and V is TRBV28, with a tentative D call TRBD1 (5 bases). The CDR3 contains 15 residues. CDR1 is MDHEN, CDR2 SYDVKM, per germline. V gave up 6 bases and J gave up 4 bases, with 18 bases separating them. The CDR3 sequence is CASSPPEGRVYGYTF. In nucleotides, the CDR3 is TGTGCCAGCAGCCCCCCGGAGGGGAGAGTCTATGGCTACACCTTC.

V is TRBV4-1 and J is TRBJ1-1, with unresolved D. CDR1 and CDR2 from the germline V gene are MGHRA and YSYEKL. CDR3 length: 16 residues. Trimming took 4 bases from V and 3 from J, leaving 18 bases between them. CDR3 nucleotides: TGCGCCAGCAGCCTTTCCCGAGATCCGGGATACACTGAAGCTTTCTTT. Translation: CASSLSRDPGYTEAFF.

CDR3 residues: CASSPSWGLAGGSSYNEQFF. The CDR3 coding sequence is TGTGCCAGCAGCCCCTCCTGGGGACTAGCGGGAGGGAGCTCCTACAATGAGCAGTTCTTC. The chain links TRBV6-2 or TRBV6-3 to TRBJ2-1; 16 bases fit TRBD2. The CDR3 is 20 amino acids. V shed 6 bases and J 0 bases; nucleotides not matched to a gene: 11. Germline V gene sequence: CDR1 MNHEY, CDR2 SVGEGT.

V usage is TRBV30 and J usage is TRBJ1-2; maybe TRBD1 (5 bases). The V gene's germline CDR1 is GTSNPN and CDR2 SVGIG (reference sequence). Between the trimmed V and J ends, which lost 4 bases and 7 bases, there was a span of 13 bases. The CDR3 consists of 12 residues. The CDR3 DNA sequence: TGTGCCTGGAAGGGAGGGGCTCGTGGCTACACCTTC. Protein: CAWKGGARGYTF.

This rearrangement joins TRBV30 to TRBJ1-1; 7 bases are shared with TRBD1. This CDR3 has 15 residues. From germline, CDR1 is GTSNPN and CDR2 SVGIG (reference sequence). J lost 8 bases, V lost 1 base, and 13 bases had no gene match. For the CDR3, the DNA is TGTGCCTGGAGTGGATCGACAGGGCTGGTCAGCGAAGCTTTCTTT. This sequence encodes CAWSGSTGLVSEAFF.

The CDR3 loop is CASSQGSSYNEQFF. In nucleotides, the CDR3 is TGTGCCAGCAGCCAGGGGAGCTCCTACAATGAGCAGTTCTTC. V and J are TRBV27 and TRBJ2-1; possible D gene TRBD1, 6 bases. Germline CDR1 MNHEY, CDR2 SMNVEV (reference sequence). V lost 6 bases, J lost 0 bases, and 9 bases lay in between. The CDR3 is made up of 14 amino acids.

V gene TRBV11-2 combines with J gene TRBJ1-2; 12 bases match TRBD1. V dropped 5 bases and J dropped 6; count of bases not matched to a gene: 7. The germline CDR1 and CDR2 sequences are SGHAT and FQNNGV. The CDR3 has 15 residues. CDR3 DNA: TGTGCCAGCAGCCCCGCGGGACAGGGGGCGGATGGCTACACCTTC. Its translation is CASSPAGQGADGYTF. Full variable domain (rest looked up from reference TRBV11-2 and TRBJ1-2): EAGVAQSPRYKIIEKRQSVAFWCNPISGHATLYWYQQILGQGPKLLIQFQNNGVVDDSQLPKDRFSAERLKGVDSTLKIQPAKLEDSAVYLCASSPAGQGADGYTFGSGTRLTVV.

The chain carries TRBV3-1 (or the pseudogene TRBV3-2) and TRBJ1-1, with D uncertain. V dropped 4 bases and J dropped 6 bases, with 12 bases sitting between them. This CDR3 is 13 amino acids long. CDR1 is LGHDT and CDR2 is YNNKEL in the germline V gene (reference sequence). The CDR3 spells CASSPKHGAEAFF. The CDR3, as DNA: TGTGCCAGCAGCCCGAAGCACGGGGCTGAAGCTTTCTTT.

CDR3 nucleotide sequence: TGCAGCGTTGAAGATCAGAAGCGAGCGGGGCGCGAGCAGTACTTC. Protein product: CSVEDQKRAGREQYF. The chain carries TRBV29-1 and TRBJ2-7; 7 bases map to TRBD2. Germline V lookup: CDR1 SQVTM, CDR2 ANQGSEA. After removal of 0 bases from V and 6 bases from J, the junction contained 11 bases not matched to a gene. The CDR3 totals 15 residues.

The chain joins TRBV27 to TRBJ1-2, with D unresolved. Germline V lookup: CDR1 MNHEY, CDR2 SMNVEV (reference sequence). With 4 bases removed from V and 8 bases from J, the gap between germline ends came to 14 bases. The CDR3 has 13 residues. The CDR3: CASSYAGKYGYTF. DNA for the CDR3: TGTGCCAGCAGTTATGCGGGGAAGTACGGCTACACCTTC.

The table lists this clone with a count of one. The chain combines TRBV7-9 with TRBJ1-5; D uncertain. The CDR3 totals 13 residues. V dropped 1 base and J dropped 2 bases, with 3 bases sitting between them. From germline, CDR1 is SEHNR and CDR2 FQNEAQ (reference sequence). CDR3 region: CASSLGRNQPQHF. In nucleotides, the CDR3 is TGTGCCAGCAGCTTAGGGCGCAATCAGCCCCAGCATTTT.

The V and J genes are TRBV7-9 and TRBJ2-3; 12 bases are shared with TRBD2. The CDR3 totals 16 residues. Germline loops: CDR1 SEHNR, CDR2 FQNEAQ (reference sequence). V lost 4 bases, J lost 4 bases, and 6 bases stayed unmatched. The CDR3 is CASSYGLAGNSDTQYF. The DNA for the CDR3 is TGTGCCAGCAGCTACGGACTAGCGGGGAACTCAGATACGCAGTATTTT.